This T cell receptor (beta chain) was captured in a study of identical twins. This CDR3 has 15 amino acids. Trimming removed 5 bases from V and 5 bases from J; junction bases left unmatched: 6. It was template switching that added a universal primer site, and there were unique molecular identifiers on the cDNA. In TCRdb, the 5' RACE reads were re-called with MiXCR into one record per CDR3 protein. The repertoire holds some 690,000 distinct CDR3 sequences, with approximately 22% as singletons. In addition, the sample was reused for a study of T cells expressing NK-cell markers. As reported in that work: It was from sorted CD3+CD56+NKG2C+, CD3+CD56+NKG2C- and CD3+CD56-NKG2C+ T cells that TCR beta repertoires came. Anti-gamma-delta TCR antibody use in several experiments restricted sorting to alpha-beta TCR T cells. Each of over 5 donors carried dominant NKG2C+ clonotypes accounting for about 1.0-7.0% of CD8+ T cells.

Input material: PBMCs. The source is a woman aged 18-35 years in good health. This rearrangement joins TRBV12-3 or TRBV12-4 to TRBJ2-5; 12 bases match TRBD2. The CDR3 sequence: CASSRTSGAVETQYF. The CDR3 nucleotides read TGTGCCAGCAGTCGGACTAGCGGGGCCGTGGAGACCCAGTACTTC.